The present entry profiles one T cell receptor (beta chain) with its context. The record originates from a study of blood T cell repertoires in COVID-19. Overall study context: Specimens from acute and convalescent COVID-19 originated in the United States, Italy and Spain.

Across over 20 US areas, participants ranged in age from roughly 18 to 95 years. Profiling relied on immunoSEQ multiplex PCR, and the TCRdb table lists in-frame clones only, not all of them. The sample holds about 260,000 clones, approximately 90% seen once. This CDR3 comprises 12 residues. V was clipped by 5 bases and J by 9 bases, with 11 bases between them. Germline V CDR1 and CDR2: SGHAT, FQNNGV. Sequenced input: PBMCs or T cells enriched from blood (not recorded which). J is TRBJ2-1 and V is TRBV11-2; possible D gene TRBD2, 5 bases. This TCR came from a man aged 50 to 59 who had been exposed to COVID-19. The CDR3 coding sequence is TGTGCCAGCAGCGCTCTGGGGAGTGAGCAGTTCTTC. This encodes CASSALGSEQFF.